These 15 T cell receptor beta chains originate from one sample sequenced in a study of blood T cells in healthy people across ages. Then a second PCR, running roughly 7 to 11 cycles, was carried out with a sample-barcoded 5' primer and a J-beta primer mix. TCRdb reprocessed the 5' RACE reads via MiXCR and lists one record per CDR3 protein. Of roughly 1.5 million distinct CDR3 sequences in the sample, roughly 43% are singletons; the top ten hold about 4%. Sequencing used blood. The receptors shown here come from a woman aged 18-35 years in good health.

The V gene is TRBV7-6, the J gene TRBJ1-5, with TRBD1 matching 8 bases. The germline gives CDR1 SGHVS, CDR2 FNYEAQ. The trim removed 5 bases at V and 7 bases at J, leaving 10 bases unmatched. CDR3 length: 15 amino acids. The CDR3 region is CASSPGQGMGQPQHF. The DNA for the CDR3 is TGTGCCAGCAGCCCCGGACAGGGAATGGGCCAGCCCCAGCATTTT.

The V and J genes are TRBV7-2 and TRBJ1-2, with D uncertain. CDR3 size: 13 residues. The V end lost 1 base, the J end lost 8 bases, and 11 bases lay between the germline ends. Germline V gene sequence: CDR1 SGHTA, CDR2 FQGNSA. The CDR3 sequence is CASSLERGRGYTF. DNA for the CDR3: TGTGCCAGCAGCTTAGAACGGGGTCGGGGCTACACCTTC.

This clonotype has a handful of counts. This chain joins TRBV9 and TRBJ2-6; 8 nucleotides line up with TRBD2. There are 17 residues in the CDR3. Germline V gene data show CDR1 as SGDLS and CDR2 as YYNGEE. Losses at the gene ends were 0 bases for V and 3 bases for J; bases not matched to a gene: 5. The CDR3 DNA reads TGTGCCAGCAGCGTAGCCGGGGGGGCAAGTGGGGCCAACGTCCTGACTTTC. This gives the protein CASSVAGGASGANVLTF.

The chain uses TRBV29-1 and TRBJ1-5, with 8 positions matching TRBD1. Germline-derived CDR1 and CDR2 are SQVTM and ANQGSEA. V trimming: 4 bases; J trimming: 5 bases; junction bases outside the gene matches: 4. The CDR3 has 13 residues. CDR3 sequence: CSVARGRDQPQHF. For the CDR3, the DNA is TGCAGCGTTGCCAGGGGGCGGGATCAGCCCCAGCATTTT.

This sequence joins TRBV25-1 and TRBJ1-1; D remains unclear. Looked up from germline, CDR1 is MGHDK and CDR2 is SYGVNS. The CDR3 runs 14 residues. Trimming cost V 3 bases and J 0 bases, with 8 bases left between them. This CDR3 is CASSELGLNTEAFF. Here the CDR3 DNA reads TGTGCCAGCAGTGAGTTGGGCTTGAACACTGAAGCTTTCTTT.

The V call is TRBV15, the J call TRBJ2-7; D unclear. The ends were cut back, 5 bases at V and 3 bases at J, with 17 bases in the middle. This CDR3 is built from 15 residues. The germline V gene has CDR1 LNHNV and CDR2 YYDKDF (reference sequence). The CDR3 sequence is CATSPLPPQHYEQYF. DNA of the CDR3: TGTGCCACCAGCCCCCTACCACCCCAGCACTACGAGCAGTACTTC.

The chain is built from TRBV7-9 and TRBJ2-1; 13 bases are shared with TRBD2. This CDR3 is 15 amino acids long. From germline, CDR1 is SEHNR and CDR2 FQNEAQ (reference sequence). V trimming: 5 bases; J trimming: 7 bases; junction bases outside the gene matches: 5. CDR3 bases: TGTGCCAGCAGCCCAGGGACTAGCGGGATGAATGAGCAGTTCTTC. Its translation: CASSPGTSGMNEQFF.

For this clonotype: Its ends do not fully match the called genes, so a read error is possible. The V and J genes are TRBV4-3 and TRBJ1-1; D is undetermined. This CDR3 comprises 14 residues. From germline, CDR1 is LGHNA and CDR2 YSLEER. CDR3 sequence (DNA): TGCGCCGGCAGCCAAGATCTCCCCAGTGCTGAAGCTTTCTTT. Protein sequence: CAGSQDLPSAEAFF.

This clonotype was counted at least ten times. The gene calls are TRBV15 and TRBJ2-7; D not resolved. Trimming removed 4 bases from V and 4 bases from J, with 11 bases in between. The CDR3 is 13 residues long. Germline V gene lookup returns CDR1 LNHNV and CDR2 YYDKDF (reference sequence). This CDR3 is CATSIQGSYEQYF. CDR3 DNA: TGTGCCACCAGCATTCAAGGTAGTTACGAGCAGTACTTC.

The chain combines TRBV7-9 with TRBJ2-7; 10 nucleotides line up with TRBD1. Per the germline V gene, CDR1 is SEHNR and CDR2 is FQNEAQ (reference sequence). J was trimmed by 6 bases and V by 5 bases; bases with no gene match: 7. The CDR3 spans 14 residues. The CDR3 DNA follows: TGTGCCAGCAGCGGCCGGGACAGGGGCTCCGAGCAGTACTTC. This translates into CASSGRDRGSEQYF.

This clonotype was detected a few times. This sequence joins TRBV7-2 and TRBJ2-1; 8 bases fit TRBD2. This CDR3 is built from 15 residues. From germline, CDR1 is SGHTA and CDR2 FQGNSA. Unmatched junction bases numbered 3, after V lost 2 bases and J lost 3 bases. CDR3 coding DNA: TGTGCCAGCAGCTTACAGCGGGGGTTCTACAATGAGCAGTTCTTC. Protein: CASSLQRGFYNEQFF.

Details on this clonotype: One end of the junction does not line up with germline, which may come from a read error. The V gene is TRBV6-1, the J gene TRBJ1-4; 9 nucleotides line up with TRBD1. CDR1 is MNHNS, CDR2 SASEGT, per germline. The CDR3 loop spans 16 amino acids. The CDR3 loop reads CTSSERSGTGNEKLFF. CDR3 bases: TGTACCAGCAGTGAACGCTCCGGGACAGGGAATGAAAAACTGTTTTTT.

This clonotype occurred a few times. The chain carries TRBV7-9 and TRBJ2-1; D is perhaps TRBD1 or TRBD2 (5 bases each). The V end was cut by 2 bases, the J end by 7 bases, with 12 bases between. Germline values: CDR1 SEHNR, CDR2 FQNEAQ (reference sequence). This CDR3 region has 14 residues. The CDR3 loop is CASSLPGLGNEQFF. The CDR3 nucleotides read TGTGCCAGCAGCTTACCGGGGCTTGGGAATGAGCAGTTCTTC. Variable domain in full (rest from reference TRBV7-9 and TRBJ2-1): DTGVSQNPRHKITKRGQNVTFRCDPISEHNRLYWYRQTLGQGPEFLTYFQNEAQLEKSRLLSDRFSAERPKGSFSTLEIQRTEQGDSAMYLCASSLPGLGNEQFFGPGTRLTVL.

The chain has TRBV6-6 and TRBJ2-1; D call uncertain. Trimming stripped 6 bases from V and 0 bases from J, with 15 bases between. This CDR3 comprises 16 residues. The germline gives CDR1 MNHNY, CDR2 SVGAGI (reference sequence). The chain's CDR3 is CASSIDGRSSYNEQFF. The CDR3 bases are TGTGCCAGCAGCATCGACGGGCGTAGCTCCTACAATGAGCAGTTCTTC.

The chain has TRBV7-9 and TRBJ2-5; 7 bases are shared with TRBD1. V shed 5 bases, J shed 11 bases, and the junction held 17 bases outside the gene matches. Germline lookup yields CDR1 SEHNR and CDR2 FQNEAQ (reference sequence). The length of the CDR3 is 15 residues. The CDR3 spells CASSEDTGVGNEQYF. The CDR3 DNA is TGTGCCAGCAGCGAAGATACAGGGGTTGGTAATGAGCAGTACTTC.